This T cell receptor beta chain stems from a study of monozygotic twins with cystic fibrosis. The CDR3 runs 12 residues. V gave up 0 bases and J gave up 9 bases, with 9 bases separating them. Germline V CDR1 and CDR2: SGDLS, YYNGEE. The assay was immunoSEQ multiplex PCR, and TCRdb's table has in-frame clones only and misses some. The data hold more than 15,000 clones, with about 89% observed a single time. The sequenced sample consisted of blood. The J gene is TRBJ1-1, the V gene TRBV9; D gene unclear. This TCR was recovered from a girl aged 2 to 10 with cystic fibrosis. CDR3 residues: CASSVGGEKAFF. CDR3 DNA sequence: TGTGCCAGCAGCGTAGGGGGTGAGAAAGCTTTCTTT.